Following are 14 T cell receptor beta chains from one sample sequenced in a study of shared clonotypes between healthy human individuals. Profiled with immunoSEQ multiplex PCR; TCRdb holds only in-frame clones, not every one. The table has more than 400,000 clones, roughly 80% seen once; the top ten hold over 9.5%. Source material: PBMCs. The receptors shown here come from a woman between 35 and 50 years old in good health. Some clones in this sample may be carry-over from other donors' samples.

A remark on this clone: This may arise from a read error, as a much more abundant clone is one base away. Other DNA sequences from this sample encode an identical CDR3 as well. This rearrangement joins TRBV4-2 to TRBJ2-3; TRBD2 matches at 9 bases. The CDR3 consists of 18 residues. The germline CDR1 and CDR2 sequences are LGHNA and YNFKEQ. The CDR3 bases are TGTGCCAGCAGCCTCAAGGGGAACGTCGGCGGGAGGGGATATACGCAGTATTTC. This codes for CASSLKGNVGGRGYTQYF.

The V gene is TRBV2, the J gene TRBJ2-3; 11 bases line up with TRBD2. Germline V gene sequence: CDR1 SNHLY, CDR2 FYNNEI. The CDR3 has 16 amino acids. J was trimmed by 0 bases and V by 6 bases; bases with no gene match: 5. The CDR3 nucleotides are TGTGCCAGCAGGTTAGCGGGAGGGCCGAGCACAGATACGCAGTATTTT. Protein: CASRLAGGPSTDTQYF.

Of note for this clone: The likely explanation is a read error, given a far larger clone one base away. This sample includes further DNA sequences coding for the same CDR3. The V and J genes are TRBV2 and TRBJ2-6; 10 nucleotides line up with TRBD1. Germline CDR1 is SNHLY and CDR2 is FYNNEI. The CDR3 length is 17 residues. CDR3 in amino acids: CASSGDRGGSGANVLTF. Written as DNA, the CDR3 is TGTGCAAGCAGTGGGGACAGGGGTGGCTCTGGGGCCAACGTCCTGACTTTC.

With respect to this clone: A read error is likely here: a far larger clone is one base away. The CDR3: CAWSASLTSTLGTEALF. CDR3 bases: TGTGCCTGGAGCGCCAGTCTTACCTCAACCTTGGGCACTGAAGCTTTATTT. The chain joins TRBV30 to TRBJ1-1; D call uncertain. Germline V lookup: CDR1 GTSNPN, CDR2 SVGIG (reference sequence). The CDR3 totals 17 residues.

V and J are TRBV7-8 and TRBJ1-1; D gene unclear. Germline V gene data show CDR1 as SGHVS and CDR2 as FQNEAQ. The CDR3 totals 13 residues. V was shortened by 2 bases and J by 4 bases, with 8 bases between the two germline ends. The CDR3 is CASSLLGFTEAFF. As DNA, the CDR3 is TGTGCCAGCAGCTTATTGGGCTTCACTGAAGCTTTCTTT.

This chain connects TRBV5-1 to TRBJ2-5; weak D call: TRBD2 (5 bases). Germline-derived CDR1 and CDR2 are SGHRS and YFSETQ. CDR3 length: 14 amino acids. V lost 0 bases to trimming and J lost 4 bases, with 10 bases between them. The CDR3 protein is CASSLVVGGETQYF. The CDR3 bases are TGCGCCAGCAGCTTGGTCGTAGGAGGAGAGACCCAGTACTTC.

Notes on this clone: A read error is the likely source, as a far larger clone sits one nucleotide away. The rearrangement joins TRBV5-1 to TRBJ1-4; D is possibly TRBD1 (6 bases). The CDR3 runs to 16 residues. The V end was cut by 3 bases, the J end by 0 bases, with 12 bases between. Looked up from germline, CDR1 is SGHRS and CDR2 is YFSETQ. The CDR3: CASSSRTAATNEKLFF. The CDR3 DNA is TGCGCCAGCAGCTCGAGGACAGCAGCAACTAATGAAAAACTGTTTTTT.

The chain joins TRBV28 to TRBJ1-1, with unresolved D. The CDR3 is 15 amino acids. CDR1 is MDHEN, CDR2 SYDVKM, per germline. With 5 bases removed from V and 0 bases from J, the gap between germline ends came to 13 bases. CDR3 in amino acids: CASSILTVLNTEAFF. The CDR3 DNA reads TGTGCCAGCAGTATTCTCACAGTACTGAACACTGAAGCTTTCTTT.

The V call is TRBV2, the J call TRBJ1-5; tentatively, D is TRBD1 (6 bases). The CDR3 loop spans 15 amino acids. Per germline, CDR1 SNHLY and CDR2 FYNNEI. The V end lost 5 bases, the J end lost 0 bases, and 11 bases lay between the germline ends. CDR3 bases: TGTGCCAGCAGTCCGACAGGCGATAGCAATCAGCCCCAGCATTTT. Translating it yields CASSPTGDSNQPQHF.

As regards this clone: This sequence is one base from a far larger clone and is likely a read error. Other DNA sequences in the sample encode the same CDR3. The chain links TRBV6-5 to TRBJ2-1; TRBD2 aligns across 10 bases. The CDR3 covers 15 residues. Germline CDR1 and CDR2: MNHEY and SVGAGI. CDR3 region: CASSYGLAAWNEQFF. CDR3 in DNA: TGTGCCAGCAGTTACGGACTAGCGGCGTGGAATGAGCAATTCTTC.

The chain combines TRBV7-9 with TRBJ1-2, with a possible D match to TRBD1 (5 bases). The CDR3 loop spans 14 amino acids. Germline V lookup: CDR1 SEHNR, CDR2 FQNEAQ (reference sequence). V lost 2 bases to trimming and J lost 5 bases, with 12 bases between them. CDR3 bases: TGTGCCAGCAGCTTAACAGGTCTGGGGTATGGCTACACCTTC. As protein: CASSLTGLGYGYTF. Full variable domain (rest looked up from reference TRBV7-9 and TRBJ1-2): DTGVSQNPRHKITKRGQNVTFRCDPISEHNRLYWYRQTLGQGPEFLTYFQNEAQLEKSRLLSDRFSAERPKGSFSTLEIQRTEQGDSAMYLCASSLTGLGYGYTFGSGTRLTVV.

For this clone: Other DNA sequences within the sample encode an identical CDR3. The rearrangement links TRBV19 to TRBJ2-7, with D maybe TRBD2 (6 bases). Trimming took 4 bases from V and 4 from J, leaving 8 bases between them. The germline V gene has CDR1 LNHDA and CDR2 SQIVND (reference sequence). The CDR3 covers 12 residues. The DNA of the CDR3 is TGTGCCAGTAGTAGCGGGGCTTACGAGCAGTACTTC. Its protein product is CASSSGAYEQYF.

V is TRBV7-2 and J is TRBJ2-7; D unclear. The CDR3 has 12 residues. Between the trimmed V and J ends, which lost 5 bases and 4 bases, there was a span of 9 bases. The germline CDR1 and CDR2 sequences are SGHTA and FQGNSA. The CDR3 loop is CASSLSRYEQYF. Written as DNA, the CDR3 is TGTGCCAGCAGCCTTTCAAGATACGAGCAGTACTTC.

The J gene is TRBJ1-1, the V gene TRBV30, with 8 nucleotides matching TRBD1. V lost 3 bases, J lost 1 base, and 4 bases stayed unmatched. Per germline, CDR1 GTSNPN and CDR2 SVGIG (reference sequence). The CDR3 extends over 14 amino acids. CDR3 nucleotides: TGTGCCTGGAGGGCCGGGACAGGGAACACTGAAGCTTTCTTT. Protein sequence: CAWRAGTGNTEAFF.